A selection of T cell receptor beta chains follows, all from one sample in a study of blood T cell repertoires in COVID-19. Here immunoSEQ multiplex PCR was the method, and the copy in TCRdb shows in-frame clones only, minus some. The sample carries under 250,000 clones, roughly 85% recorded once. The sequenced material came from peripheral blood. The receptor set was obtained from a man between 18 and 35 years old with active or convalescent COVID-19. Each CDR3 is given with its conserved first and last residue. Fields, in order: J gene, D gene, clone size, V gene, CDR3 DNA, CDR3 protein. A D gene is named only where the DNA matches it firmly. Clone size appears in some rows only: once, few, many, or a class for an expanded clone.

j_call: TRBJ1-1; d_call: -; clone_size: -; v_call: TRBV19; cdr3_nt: TGTGCCACCCACTCTAACACTGAAGCTTTCTTT; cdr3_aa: CATHSNTEAFF
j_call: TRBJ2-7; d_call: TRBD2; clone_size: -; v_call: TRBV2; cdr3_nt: TGTGCCAGCAGTGAAGGGGCGTGGGAGGGCCCAGGGTACGAGCAGTACTTC; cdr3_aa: CASSEGAWEGPGYEQYF
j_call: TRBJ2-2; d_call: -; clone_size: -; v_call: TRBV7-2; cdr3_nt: TGTGCCAGCAGCCCAAGCGCGTTTACGAACACCGGGGAGCTGTTTTTT; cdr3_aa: CASSPSAFTNTGELFF
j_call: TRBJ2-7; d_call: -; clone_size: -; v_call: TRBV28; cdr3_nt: TGTGCCAGCAGTTTTGGCAGGGCCTTGTACGAGCAGTACTTC; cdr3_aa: CASSFGRALYEQYF
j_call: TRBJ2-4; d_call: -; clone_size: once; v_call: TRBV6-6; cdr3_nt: TGTGCCAGCAGTACAATAGCGGTAGCCAAAAACATTCAGTACTTC; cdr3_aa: CASSTIAVAKNIQYF
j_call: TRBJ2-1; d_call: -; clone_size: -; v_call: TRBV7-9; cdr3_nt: TGTGCCAGCAGCCCGAGGGTCCGTGAGCAGTTCTTC; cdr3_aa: CASSPRVREQFF
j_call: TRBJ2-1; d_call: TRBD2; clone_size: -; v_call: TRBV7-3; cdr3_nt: TGTGCCAGCAGCTTAGATAGCGGGGGACCCTACAATGAGCAGTTCTTC; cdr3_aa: CASSLDSGGPYNEQFF
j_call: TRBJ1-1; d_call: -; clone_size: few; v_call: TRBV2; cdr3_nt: TGTGCCAGCAGTGAAGGCAGGGCAGCTTTCTTT; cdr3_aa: CASSEGRAAFF
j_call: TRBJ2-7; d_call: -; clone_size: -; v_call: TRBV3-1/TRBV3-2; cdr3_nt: TGTGCCAGCAGCCAAGATGATACAGAATTCTACGAGCAGTACTTC; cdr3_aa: CASSQDDTEFYEQYF
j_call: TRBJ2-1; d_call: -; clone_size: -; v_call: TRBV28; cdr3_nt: TGTGCCAGCAGGGGGTTTTGGGGGCCTGCCTACAATGAGCAGTTCTTC; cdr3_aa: CASRGFWGPAYNEQFF
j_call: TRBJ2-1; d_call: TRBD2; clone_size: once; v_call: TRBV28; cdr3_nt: TGTGCCAGCAGTTTTAGCGGGTCCTCAGACAATGAGCAGTTCTTC; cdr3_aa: CASSFSGSSDNEQFF
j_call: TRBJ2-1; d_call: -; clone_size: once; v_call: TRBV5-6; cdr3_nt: TGTGCCAGCAGCTCAACGGGACACCCCTACAATGAGCAGTTCTTC; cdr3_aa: CASSSTGHPYNEQFF
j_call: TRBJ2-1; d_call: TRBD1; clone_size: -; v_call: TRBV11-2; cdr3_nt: TGTGCCAGCAGCTCGCCGGGACAGGGTAACAATGAGCAGTTCTTC; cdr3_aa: CASSSPGQGNNEQFF
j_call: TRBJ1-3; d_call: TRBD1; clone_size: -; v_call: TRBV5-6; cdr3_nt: TGTGCCAGCAGTTCCGCGACAGGGGAATTTGGAAACACCATATATTTT; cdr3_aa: CASSSATGEFGNTIYF